This TCR beta chain emerged from a study of CD8 T cells in Susac syndrome. Looked up from germline, CDR1 is SQVTM and CDR2 is ANQGSEA. The CDR3 loop spans 12 amino acids. V was cut by 7 bases and J by 5 bases, with 14 bases left in between. When the RNA was reverse transcribed, random hexamers were used with an input of about 0.5 to 1 ug. TCRdb processed the immunoSEQ multiplex PCR reads anew with MiXCR; each CDR3 protein has one entry. The sample gives about 66,000 distinct CDR3 sequences, about 94% of which show up once; about 0.6% is in the top ten. Sequenced material: CD8+ T cells from PBMCs. This TCR derives from a human donor with multiple sclerosis. The V call is TRBV29-1, the J call TRBJ1-1, with D tentatively TRBD1 (5 bases). The CDR3 region has the DNA TGCAGCGCCCGGGGGATGGGGACTGAAGCTTTCTTT. Protein product: CSARGMGTEAFF.